A selection of T cell receptor beta chains follows, all from one sample in a study of blood T cell repertoires in COVID-19. Assay used: immunoSEQ multiplex PCR; TCRdb lists only in-frame clones, some missing. Among about 120,000 clones listed, 75% to 90% were seen once. The sample comprised peripheral blood. All receptors derive from a man aged 40-50 years with acute or convalescent COVID-19. The conserved cysteine and the conserved F or W are not part of the CDR3 here. The D gene is left open where the match is weak. Part of the rows lack a size; the others show once, few, many or a class for expanded clones.

D gene,V gene,clone size,J gene,CDR3 length,CDR3 protein
-,TRBV11-2,-,TRBJ2-2,10,ASSLGDGELF
-,TRBV4-2,-,TRBJ1-6,12,ASSQDSENSPLH
-,TRBV10-1,-,TRBJ2-3,12,ASSESRATDTQY
-,TRBV10-3,-,TRBJ1-3,14,AISESDGYSGNTIY
-,TRBV3-1/TRBV3-2,-,TRBJ2-7,10,ASRSSSYEQY
TRBD1,TRBV10-3,-,TRBJ2-3,13,AISEGTGDTDTQY
-,TRBV30,-,TRBJ1-1,11,ASSGGVRGKAF
-,TRBV2,-,TRBJ2-1,15,ASSPGGLAGAYNEQF
TRBD1,TRBV25-1,-,TRBJ1-1,13,ASSEQGARVTEAF
TRBD1,TRBV5-4,-,TRBJ2-3,14,ASSPPDRGMADTQY
-,TRBV2,once,TRBJ2-7,13,ASSEETGTTYEQY
-,TRBV5-6,-,TRBJ2-7,12,ASSLALALYEQY
-,TRBV3-1/TRBV3-2,-,TRBJ1-1,10,ASSQTGLEAF
-,TRBV4-3,-,TRBJ1-4,12,ASSQDSRVEKLF
TRBD2,TRBV7-9,-,TRBJ2-7,13,ASSLGLAVNYEQY
-,TRBV30,-,TRBJ1-2,14,AWSRDSLGINYGYT
TRBD1,TRBV18,-,TRBJ2-1,15,ASSPRDRGLTYNEQF
TRBD2,TRBV18,-,TRBJ2-2,17,ASSRTSGGGSSNTGELF
TRBD2,TRBV6-4,-,TRBJ2-3,13,ASRLSSGGSDTQY
-,TRBV30,-,TRBJ1-1,10,AWSVSGRLAF
-,TRBV21-1,-,TRBJ2-7,13,ASSLPGQGPYEQY
-,TRBV7-3,-,TRBJ2-2,13,ASSSAGANTGELF
-,TRBV11-2,-,TRBJ1-4,13,ASSFGQLHNEKLF
-,TRBV27,-,TRBJ1-5,14,ASSPDRGPYNQPQH
-,TRBV5-5,once,TRBJ1-6,14,ASSLEWSSYNSPLH
-,TRBV9,-,TRBJ2-3,12,ASSIQGVTDTQY
TRBD2,TRBV7-9,-,TRBJ2-7,15,ASSLGRGSGRKNEQY
-,TRBV11-2,-,TRBJ2-7,12,ASSPGSVAYEQY
-,TRBV5-4,-,TRBJ1-2,10,ASSFRDYGYT